This record covers a single TCR beta chain. At the DNA level, this CDR3 is encoded by other sequences in the same sample as well. These data are taken from a study of Ad26.COV2.S vaccination and SARS-CoV-2 variants. Study-level background: As a participant in COV1001, the donor was in the Ad26.COV2.S trial arm. Ad26.COV2.S given intramuscularly, once or twice 56 days apart.

Germline V lookup: CDR1 SGHRS, CDR2 YFSETQ. Deletions cut 0 bases from V and 0 bases from J, with 2 bases between. The CDR3 covers 13 residues. Treatment noted: 15 to 20 received Ad26.COV2.S at low or high dose, single or two shots; 5 received placebo; per-sample allocation not given. Repertoires come from day 63 after the first vaccine or placebo injection. Ad26.COV2.S expressed prefusion-stabilized spike from the original Wuhan strain. Measured with immunoSEQ multiplex PCR; TCRdb has only the in-frame clones, and not every one. The top ten clones hold over 1.3% of a sample with hundreds of thousands of clones, 70% to 90% of them seen once.

This receptor was taken from a person aged 18-60 years who received the Ad26.COV2.S COVID-19 vaccine or a placebo. Material: peripheral blood, obtained in a trial of Ad26.COV2.S vaccine versus placebo. The chain combines TRBV5-1 with TRBJ2-3; no clear D. CDR3 sequence: CASSLGSTDTQYF. In DNA form, the CDR3 reads TGCGCCAGCAGCTTGGGCAGCACAGATACGCAGTATTTT. The whole variable domain, filled in from reference TRBV5-1 and TRBJ2-3, reads KAGVTQTPRYLIKTRGQQVTLSCSPISGHRSVSWYQQTPGQGLQFLFEYFSETQRNKGNFPGRFSGRQFSNSRSEMNVSTLELGDSALYLCASSLGSTDTQYFGPGTRLTVL.